The clone carrying this T cell receptor beta chain came up many times. These data are taken from a study of regulatory T cells in long-lasting Graves disease. Library construction for TCR beta used iRepertoire HTBI primers and Arm-PCR of CDR3 regions. TCRdb reanalysed the multiplex PCR reads using MiXCR and keeps one entry per CDR3 protein. This table holds 500,000 to 700,000 distinct CDR3 sequences, roughly 15% found once. Time point here: newly diagnosed GD, antithyroid drugs for less than 3 months. From RNA extracted from PBMCs, the TCR library was made. These data were likewise used in another study, on T cells in Graves' hyperthyroidism and ophthalmopathy.

The sequences come from peripheral blood mononuclear cells (PBMCs), collected at new diagnosis, from a patient treated with antithyroid drugs. This TCR derives from a woman aged 30 to 39 with Graves disease.

CDR3 loop: CASSEAGQGSAFF. In nucleotides, the CDR3 is TGTGCCAGCAGTGAAGCCGGACAGGGTTCAGCTTTCTTT. J is TRBJ1-1 and V is TRBV2; 8 bases align to TRBD1. Trimming took 0 bases from V and 10 from J; bases not matched to a gene: 4. Germline-derived CDR1 and CDR2 are SNHLY and FYNNEI. This CDR3 is 13 amino acids long.